The next 5 T cell receptor beta chains were all read from a single sample in a study of early T cells in non-severe SARS-CoV-2 infection. MiXCR, applied by TCRdb to the 5' RACE reads, yields one record per CDR3 protein. The sample has 95,000 to 150,000 distinct CDR3 sequences; 15% are singletons. Sequences were obtained from whole blood. The receptor set was obtained from an adult who was a healthcare worker with PCR-confirmed SARS-CoV-2 infection or an uninfected control (not recorded which).

The chain carries TRBV14 and TRBJ1-4; D remains ambiguous. Trimming shortened V by 4 bases and J by 5 bases, and 8 bases separated the two germline ends. The germline gives CDR1 SGHDN, CDR2 FVKESK. CDR3 length: 13 amino acids. CDR3 protein: CASSRGTNEKLFF. The CDR3 nucleotides read TGTGCCAGCAGCCGAGGAACGAATGAAAAACTGTTTTTT.

This chain links TRBV29-1 with TRBJ1-2, with unresolved D. Germline V gene lookup returns CDR1 SQVTM and CDR2 ANQGSEA. The CDR3 has 13 residues. Trimming took off 2 bases at V and 2 bases at J, with 9 bases between the two ends. The CDR3 sequence is CSVESAENYGYTF. The CDR3 DNA reads TGCAGCGTTGAATCAGCAGAGAACTATGGCTACACCTTC. Filled out from reference TRBV29-1 and TRBJ1-2, the complete variable domain reads SAVISQKPSRDICQRGTSLTIQCQVDSQVTMMFWYRQQPGQSLTLIATANQGSEATYESGFVIDKFPISRPNLTFSTLTVSNMSPEDSSIYLCSVESAENYGYTFGSGTRLTVV.

Comment on this clonotype: A read error is possible here, since a much larger clone lies one base away. The rearrangement joins TRBV7-2 to TRBJ2-2, with D perhaps TRBD2 (5 bases). The germline gives CDR1 SGHTA, CDR2 FQGNSA. The CDR3 consists of 13 residues. CDR3 region: CASSLLNTGELYF. CDR3 DNA sequence: TGTGCCAGCAGCTTGCTGAACACCGGGGAGCTGTATTTT.

This clonotype appeared many times. V and J are TRBV28 and TRBJ2-3; 9 positions agree with TRBD1. CDR1 and CDR2 from the germline V gene are MDHEN and SYDVKM. J was trimmed by 1 base and V by 10 bases; bases with no gene match: 9. The CDR3 contains 15 residues. The CDR3 protein is CAISLRTGGTDTQYF. Here the CDR3 DNA reads TGTGCCATCTCGCTAAGGACAGGGGGCACAGATACGCAGTATTTT.

The chain couples TRBV7-2 to TRBJ2-7; 14 bases map to TRBD2. The CDR3 totals 16 residues. V dropped 5 bases and J dropped 2; count of bases not matched to a gene: 5. The V gene's germline CDR1 is SGHTA and CDR2 FQGNSA. The chain's CDR3 is CASSRTSGGIAYEQYF. The CDR3 DNA sequence: TGTGCCAGCAGCCGGACTAGCGGGGGGATAGCCTACGAGCAGTACTTC.